This T cell receptor (beta chain) was recorded in a study of TIL therapy for anti-PD-1-resistant metastatic lung cancer. The libraries were made with immunoSEQ v3. The repertoire was sequenced with immunoSEQ multiplex PCR; TCRdb's copy has only in-frame clones and lacks some. The table records about 59,000 clones, 73% of them present only once. Time point given: pre-treatment sample, taken before nivolumab and TIL therapy. Enrollment ran from 2017 to January 2020. CDR3 length equals 16 residues. V was clipped by 2 bases and J by 2 bases; unmatched bases: 6. The V gene's germline CDR1 is SGHRS and CDR2 YFSETQ.

The sequence was obtained from a person aged 25 to 79 with non-small cell lung cancer. The sequencing used blood, collected at baseline. The gene calls are TRBV5-1 and TRBJ2-3, with 9 bases matching TRBD2. Written as DNA, the CDR3 is TGCGCCAGCAGCTTAGCGGGAGGAGGGAACACAGATACGCAGTATTTT. Protein sequence: CASSLAGGGNTDTQYF.